Listed below are T cell receptor beta chains from one sample, sequenced in a study of T-cell memory formation after mild COVID-19. TCRdb reanalysed the 5' RACE reads using MiXCR and keeps one entry per CDR3 protein. The table lists approximately 150,000 distinct CDR3 sequences, over 6% of them singletons. Material: PBMCs or a T cell subset sorted from them (not recorded which). The receptors shown here come from an adult woman who had mild COVID-19 (a few samples of this study predate the infection). Cell type and time point are not known. The CDR3 runs from the conserved cysteine through the conserved F or W. A D gene is named only where the DNA matches it firmly. Only some rows state a clone size, as once, few, many or a class for expanded clones.

size,J,V,D,DNA,CDR3
-,TRBJ2-1,TRBV29-1,-,TGCAGCGTTATTCGGGGATACAATGAGCAGTTCTTC,CSVIRGYNEQFF
-,TRBJ2-3,TRBV4-2,TRBD2,TGTGCCAGCAGCCAAGCTAGCGGGGGGGCCCTCGATACGCAGTATTTT,CASSQASGGALDTQYF
many,TRBJ2-7,TRBV20-1,TRBD2,TGCAGTGCTAGCCCGGCTAGCGGGGGGGTGAACGAGCAGTACTTC,CSASPASGGVNEQYF
many,TRBJ2-1,TRBV7-9,TRBD2,TGTGCCAGCAGCTTAGAGGCTAGCGGATCTAAGTGGGATGAGCAGTTCTTC,CASSLEASGSKWDEQFF
-,TRBJ2-7,TRBV12-3/TRBV12-4,-,TGTGCCAGCAGTTCTGCGAATTACGAGCAGTACTTC,CASSSANYEQYF
many,TRBJ2-5,TRBV5-1,TRBD2,TGCGCCAGCACCTTAAGTTGGAGCGGGAGTGGGGAGACCCAGTACTTC,CASTLSWSGSGETQYF
many,TRBJ2-7,TRBV28,-,TGTGCCAGCAGTTTATACCGGGGCCCCTACGAGCAGTACTTC,CASSLYRGPYEQYF
many,TRBJ2-1,TRBV7-9,TRBD2,TGTGCCAGCAGACCCCCCGGACTAGCGGGAGCCGAGGGTGAGCAGTTCTTC,CASRPPGLAGAEGEQFF
few,TRBJ2-5,TRBV5-1,-,TGCGCCAGCAGCAGCCATGGACCTCCTCGGGGGCTTTACCAAGAGACCCAGTACTTC,CASSSHGPPRGLYQETQYF
few,TRBJ2-3,TRBV7-9,-,TGTGCCAGCAGCAGACAGGTCGATACGCAGTATTTT,CASSRQVDTQYF
many,TRBJ2-7,TRBV29-1,TRBD2,TGCAGCGTCCGGACTAGCGGTACCTACGAGCAGTACTTC,CSVRTSGTYEQYF
-,TRBJ2-7,TRBV5-5,TRBD2,TGTGCCAGCAGCTTGGGATTAGGAAGTAGCGGGAGTACTAGGGGCTACGAGCAGTACTTC,CASSLGLGSSGSTRGYEQYF
few,TRBJ2-5,TRBV18,-,TGTGCCAGCTCACCCGTCCAAGAGACCCAGTACTTC,CASSPVQETQYF
many,TRBJ2-7,TRBV5-1,TRBD2,TGCGCCAGCAGCCCTCCCGGGGGGAATTACGAGCAGTACTTC,CASSPPGGNYEQYF
many,TRBJ1-1,TRBV29-1,-,TGCAGCGGCGAGGGGGTTGGGAACACTGAAGCTTTCTTT,CSGEGVGNTEAFF
few,TRBJ2-1,TRBV5-1,-,TGCGCCAGCAGCCTGACGGTAGCGGGGACAGGCAATGAGCAGTTCTTC,CASSLTVAGTGNEQFF
few,TRBJ1-4,TRBV3-1,-,TGTGCCAGCAGCCTCGGGACCCAAAATGAAAAACTGTTTTTT,CASSLGTQNEKLFF
few,TRBJ2-1,TRBV7-2,TRBD2,TGTGCCAGCAGCTTGAGTAGCGGGATATCCTACAATGAGCAGTTCTTC,CASSLSSGISYNEQFF
many,TRBJ1-2,TRBV5-1,-,TGCGCCAGCAGCTTGGGGCAGGGCCCCTACTATGGCTACACCTTC,CASSLGQGPYYGYTF